The T cell receptor (beta chain) described here comes from a study of T cell repertoires in cytomegalovirus infection. Whole-study context: Matching HLA type and CMV infection were both indicated by public TCR beta signatures.

This CDR3 comprises 14 residues. Trimming left V 7 bases short and J 6 bases short, with 19 bases between. A single record per CDR3 protein comes from TCRdb applying MiXCR to the reads. The sample shows about 890,000 distinct CDR3 sequences, around 32% of them seen only once. In its sample, this clonotype was seen a few times. What it recognizes is unknown. The study's findings and limits: Totalled public TCR beta family frequency picked out people who carried CMV plus the relevant HLA.

Sequences were derived from cultured CD8+ T cells from PBMCs, sampled from culture after CMV antigen stimulation. This clonotype was obtained from a human donor in good health (CMV status not recorded). Some clones in this sample may be carry-over from other donors' samples. This chain joins TRBV12-3 or TRBV12-4 and TRBJ2-7; tentatively, D is TRBD2 (7 bases). DNA for the CDR3: TGTGCCAGCACTTCGGGGGGCCGGGCCTCCGAGCAGTACTTC. Translating gives CASTSGGRASEQYF.